The rows below give T cell receptor beta chains drawn from one sample of a study of Ad26.COV2.S vaccination and SARS-CoV-2 variants. Clones were read by immunoSEQ multiplex PCR, and TCRdb kept only the in-frame ones, dropping some. The top ten hold over 40% of the sample, which has roughly 40,000 clones, around 83% seen once. The material was peripheral blood, obtained after recovery from COVID-19. The receptors were sampled from a human donor who had recovered from COVID-19. Both conserved end residues are part of each CDR3. D genes are given only for firm matches. Size tells how often a clone was seen (once, few, many) or the class of an expanded clone, and some rows leave it out.

V gene	clone size	D gene	J gene	CDR3 DNA	CDR3 protein
TRBV5-1	NA	NA	TRBJ1-1	TGCGCCAGCAGCTTGGCCAGGGTCAGGTACGAGACTCGGGAGGCCACTGAAGCTTTCTTT	CASSLARVRYETREATEAFF
TRBV3-1/TRBV3-2	NA	NA	TRBJ2-5	TGTGCCAGCAGCCAAGGTTCTACAACGTGGGGGACCCAGTACTTC	CASSQGSTTWGTQYF
TRBV3-1/TRBV3-2	NA	NA	TRBJ1-1	TGTGCCAGCAGCCAAGGTCTCTCGGGACGAGGAGGTGGTGAAGCTTTCTTT	CASSQGLSGRGGGEAFF
TRBV6-1	NA	NA	TRBJ1-5	TGTGCCAGCAGTGAAGCCAGGGTGGCGCCCCAGCATTTT	CASSEARVAPQHF
TRBV11-2	NA	NA	TRBJ1-3	TGTGCCAGCAGCCTCCAGGCGGCCGGGTCTGGAAACACCATATATTTT	CASSLQAAGSGNTIYF
TRBV30	NA	NA	TRBJ2-3	TGTGCCTGGGCTTATGCTAGCACAGATACGCAGTATTTT	CAWAYASTDTQYF
TRBV6-1	NA	NA	TRBJ1-2	TGTGCCAGCAGTGAAGCGAACGCCAACTATGGCTACACCTTC	CASSEANANYGYTF
TRBV7-8	NA	NA	TRBJ2-7	TGTGCCAGCAGCTTGGGGGACGAGCAGTACTTC	CASSLGDEQYF
TRBV2	once	NA	TRBJ1-2	TGTGCCAGCAGAAGATCAAGCTCCCCGGGTGATGGCTACACCTTC	CASRRSSSPGDGYTF
TRBV28	NA	TRBD2	TRBJ2-7	TGTGCCAGCAGTTTAAGGACTAGCGCCTACGAGCAGTACTTC	CASSLRTSAYEQYF
TRBV4-2	once	NA	TRBJ2-3	TGTGCCAGCAGCCAAGATAGTACAGGGTCAGATACGCAGTATTTT	CASSQDSTGSDTQYF
TRBV10-2	once	NA	TRBJ2-5	TGCGCCAGCGGTCAGACACGTCTCGAGACCCAGTACTTC	CASGQTRLETQYF
TRBV19	NA	NA	TRBJ1-1	TGTGCCAGTAGTCCCGTTCTGAACACTGAAGCTTTCTTT	CASSPVLNTEAFF
TRBV12-3/TRBV12-4	NA	NA	TRBJ2-1	TGTGCCAGCAGTTTAAGCACAAACAATGAGCAGTTCTTC	CASSLSTNNEQFF
TRBV3-1/TRBV3-2	NA	TRBD2	TRBJ2-1	TGTGCCAGCAGCCCATCGGGGGGGGCCTACAATGAGCAGTTCTTC	CASSPSGGAYNEQFF
TRBV27	NA	NA	TRBJ2-3	TGTGCCAGCAGTACCCGGGACAACACAGATACGCAGTATTTT	CASSTRDNTDTQYF
TRBV19	NA	TRBD1	TRBJ1-2	TGTGCCAGTAGTCCCCGAGGGACAGCTTATGGCTACACCTTC	CASSPRGTAYGYTF
TRBV21-1	NA	NA	TRBJ2-2	TGTGCCAGCAGCTCCCGCTCTGGTGGGAACAGGCCGAACACCGGGGAGCTGTTTTTT	CASSSRSGGNRPNTGELFF
TRBV5-1	NA	NA	TRBJ1-1	TGCGCCAGCAGCTTGAGGATGAACACTGAAGCTTTCTTT	CASSLRMNTEAFF
TRBV2	once	NA	TRBJ2-1	TGTGCCAGCACCGTGGCGGCCTCCGGTGGCAATGAGCAGTTCTTC	CASTVAASGGNEQFF
TRBV29-1	NA	NA	TRBJ1-4	TGCAGCGTTGAAAAGCTGGGATGGGGAACTAATGAAAAACTGTTTTTT	CSVEKLGWGTNEKLFF
TRBV20-1	NA	NA	TRBJ1-2	TGCAGTGCTAGTGCTGGAGGTTATGGCTACACCTTC	CSASAGGYGYTF
TRBV28	NA	TRBD1	TRBJ1-4	TGTGCCAGCAGAGGACAGGGGAATGGTAGAGAAAAACTGTTTTTT	CASRGQGNGREKLFF
TRBV13	NA	NA	TRBJ2-1	TGTGCCAGCAGCCGCGGGGCAGACCTTGAGCAGTTCTTC	CASSRGADLEQFF
TRBV6-5	NA	NA	TRBJ1-2	TGTGCCAGCATTCGTTCACAGGGAGGGTATGGCTACACCTTC	CASIRSQGGYGYTF